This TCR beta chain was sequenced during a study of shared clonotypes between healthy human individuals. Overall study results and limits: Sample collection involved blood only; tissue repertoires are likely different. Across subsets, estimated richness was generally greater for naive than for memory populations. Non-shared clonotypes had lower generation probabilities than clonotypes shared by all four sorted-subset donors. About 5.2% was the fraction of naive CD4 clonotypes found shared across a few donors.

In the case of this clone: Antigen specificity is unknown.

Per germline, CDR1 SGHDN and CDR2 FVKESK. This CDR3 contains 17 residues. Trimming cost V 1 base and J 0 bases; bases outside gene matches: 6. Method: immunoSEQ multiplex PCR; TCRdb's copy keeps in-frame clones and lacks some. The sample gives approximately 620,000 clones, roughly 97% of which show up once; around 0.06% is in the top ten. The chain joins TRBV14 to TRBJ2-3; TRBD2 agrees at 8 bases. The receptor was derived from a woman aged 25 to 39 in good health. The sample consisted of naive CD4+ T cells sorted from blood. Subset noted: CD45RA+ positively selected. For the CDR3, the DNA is TGTGCCAGCAGCCAAGGGCGGACTAGCAGAAGCACAGATACGCAGTATTTT. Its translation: CASSQGRTSRSTDTQYF.